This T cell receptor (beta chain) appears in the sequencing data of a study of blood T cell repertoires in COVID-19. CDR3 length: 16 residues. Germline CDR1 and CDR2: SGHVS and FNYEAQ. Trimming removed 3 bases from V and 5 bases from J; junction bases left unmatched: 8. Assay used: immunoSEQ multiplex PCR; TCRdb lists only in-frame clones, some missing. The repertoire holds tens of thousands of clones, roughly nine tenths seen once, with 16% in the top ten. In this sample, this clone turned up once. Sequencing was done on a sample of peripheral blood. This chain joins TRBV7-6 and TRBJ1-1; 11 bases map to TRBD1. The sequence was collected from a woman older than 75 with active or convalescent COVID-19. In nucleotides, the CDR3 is TGTGCCAGCAGCTTCCGGACAGGGGGCGGTAGGACTGAAGCTTTCTTT. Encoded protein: CASSFRTGGGRTEAFF.